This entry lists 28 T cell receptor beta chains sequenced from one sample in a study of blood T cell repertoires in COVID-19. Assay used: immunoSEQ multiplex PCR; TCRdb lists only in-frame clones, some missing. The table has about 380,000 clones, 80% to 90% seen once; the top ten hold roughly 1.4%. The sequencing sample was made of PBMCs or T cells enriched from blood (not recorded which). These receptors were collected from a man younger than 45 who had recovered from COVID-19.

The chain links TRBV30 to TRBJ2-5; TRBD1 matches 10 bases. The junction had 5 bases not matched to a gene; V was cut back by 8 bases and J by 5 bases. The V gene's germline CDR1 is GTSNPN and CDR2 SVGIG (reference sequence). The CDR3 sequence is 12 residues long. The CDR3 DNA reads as TGTGCCGGGACAGGGGATATGGAGACCCAGTACTTC. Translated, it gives CAGTGDMETQYF. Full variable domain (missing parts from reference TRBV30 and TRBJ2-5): SQTIHQWPATLVQPVGSPLSLECTVEGTSNPNLYWYRQAAGRGLQLLFYSVGIGQISSEVPQNLSASRPQDRQFILSSKKLLLSDSGFYLCAGTGDMETQYFGPGTRLLVL.

CDR3 nucleotide sequence: TGTGCCAGTAGTATAGATTCCGGAGTAATCTATGGCTACACCTTC. This translates into CASSIDSGVIYGYTF. The chain employs TRBV19 and TRBJ1-2; D gene ambiguous. CDR1 LNHDA and CDR2 SQIVND come from the germline V gene (reference sequence). Trimming took 0 bases from V and 4 from J, leaving 12 bases between them. The length of the CDR3 is 15 residues.

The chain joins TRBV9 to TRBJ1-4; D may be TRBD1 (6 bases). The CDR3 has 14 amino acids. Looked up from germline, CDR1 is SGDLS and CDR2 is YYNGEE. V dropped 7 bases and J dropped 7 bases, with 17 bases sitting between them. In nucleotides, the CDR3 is TGTGCCAGCGCGGCGGGGGGGGCGGCTGAAAAACTGTTTTTT. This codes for CASAAGGAAEKLFF.

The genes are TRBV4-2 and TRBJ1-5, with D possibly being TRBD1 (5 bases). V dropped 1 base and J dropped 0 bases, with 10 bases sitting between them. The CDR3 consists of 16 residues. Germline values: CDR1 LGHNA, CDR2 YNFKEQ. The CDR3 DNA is TGTGCCAGCAGCCAAGGGGGGGTTTTTAGCAATCAGCCCCAGCATTTT. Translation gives CASSQGGVFSNQPQHF.

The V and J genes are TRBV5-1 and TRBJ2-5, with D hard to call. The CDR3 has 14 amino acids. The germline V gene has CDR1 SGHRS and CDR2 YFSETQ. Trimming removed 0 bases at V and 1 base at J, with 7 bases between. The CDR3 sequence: CASSLGVGQETQYF. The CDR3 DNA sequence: TGCGCCAGCAGCTTGGGAGTCGGCCAAGAGACCCAGTACTTC.

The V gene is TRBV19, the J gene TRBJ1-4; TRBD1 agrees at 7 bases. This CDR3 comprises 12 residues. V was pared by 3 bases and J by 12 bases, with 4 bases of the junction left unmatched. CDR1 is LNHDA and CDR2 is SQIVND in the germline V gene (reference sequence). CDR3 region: CASSILDRELFF. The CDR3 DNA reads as TGTGCCAGTAGTATCCTTGACAGGGAACTGTTTTTT. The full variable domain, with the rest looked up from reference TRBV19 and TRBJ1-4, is DGGITQSPKYLFRKEGQNVTLSCEQNLNHDAMYWYRQDPGQGLRLIYYSQIVNDFQKGDIAEGYSVSREKKESFPLTVTSAQKNPTAFYLCASSILDRELFFGSGTQLSVL.

Here the CDR3 reads CASRGDGPYEQYF. CDR3 nucleotides: TGTGCCAGCCGGGGGGACGGCCCCTACGAGCAGTACTTC. The rearrangement joins TRBV27 to TRBJ2-7; 7 bases align to TRBD2. CDR3 length equals 13 residues. Germline V gene lookup returns CDR1 MNHEY and CDR2 SMNVEV (reference sequence). The V gene end was trimmed by 8 bases and the J gene end by 2 bases; junction bases not matched to a gene: 6.

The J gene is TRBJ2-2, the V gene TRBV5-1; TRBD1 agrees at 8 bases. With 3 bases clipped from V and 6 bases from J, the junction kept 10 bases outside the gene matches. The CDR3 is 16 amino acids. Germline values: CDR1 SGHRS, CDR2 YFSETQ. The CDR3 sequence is CASSYQPGQVAGELFF. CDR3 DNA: TGCGCCAGCAGCTACCAACCGGGACAGGTAGCCGGGGAGCTGTTTTTT.

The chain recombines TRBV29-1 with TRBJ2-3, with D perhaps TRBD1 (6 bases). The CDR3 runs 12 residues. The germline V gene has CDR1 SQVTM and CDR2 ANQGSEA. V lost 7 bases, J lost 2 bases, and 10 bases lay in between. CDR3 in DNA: TGCAGCGACGGGGACAACACAGATACGCAGTATTTT. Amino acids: CSDGDNTDTQYF.

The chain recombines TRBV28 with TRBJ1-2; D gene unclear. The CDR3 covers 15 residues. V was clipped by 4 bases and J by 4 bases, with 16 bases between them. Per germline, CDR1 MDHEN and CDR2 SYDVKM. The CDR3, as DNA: TGTGCCAGCAGTTACCCACCCCCCAGGCTCTATGGCTACACCTTC. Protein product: CASSYPPPRLYGYTF.

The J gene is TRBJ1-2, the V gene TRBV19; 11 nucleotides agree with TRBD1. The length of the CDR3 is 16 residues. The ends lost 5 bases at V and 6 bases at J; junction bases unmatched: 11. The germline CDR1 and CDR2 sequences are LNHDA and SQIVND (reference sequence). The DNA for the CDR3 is TGTGCCAGTAGTGTAAGGACAGGGGGCCCAGTCCATGGCTACACCTTC. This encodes CASSVRTGGPVHGYTF.

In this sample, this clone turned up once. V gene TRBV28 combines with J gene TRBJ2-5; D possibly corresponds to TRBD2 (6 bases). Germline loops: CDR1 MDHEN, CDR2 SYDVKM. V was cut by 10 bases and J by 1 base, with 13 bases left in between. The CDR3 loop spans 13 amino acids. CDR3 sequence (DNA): TGTGCCACCGTAAGGACTATCCAAGAGACCCAGTACTTC. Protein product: CATVRTIQETQYF.

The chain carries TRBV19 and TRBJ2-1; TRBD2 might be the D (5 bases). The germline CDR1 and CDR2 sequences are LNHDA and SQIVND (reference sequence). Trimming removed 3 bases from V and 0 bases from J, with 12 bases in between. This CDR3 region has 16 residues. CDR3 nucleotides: TGTGCCAGTAGTATCCTCTTAGCGAGCTCCTACAATGAGCAGTTCTTC. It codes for CASSILLASSYNEQFF.

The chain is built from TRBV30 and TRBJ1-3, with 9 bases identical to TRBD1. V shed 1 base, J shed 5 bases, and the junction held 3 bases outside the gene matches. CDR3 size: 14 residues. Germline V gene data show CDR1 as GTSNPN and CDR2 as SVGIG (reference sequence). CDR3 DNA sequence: TGTGCCTGGAGTGGGGGACAGGGAAGAAACACCATATATTTT. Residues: CAWSGGQGRNTIYF. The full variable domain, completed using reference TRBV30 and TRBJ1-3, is SQTIHQWPATLVQPVGSPLSLECTVEGTSNPNLYWYRQAAGRGLQLLFYSVGIGQISSEVPQNLSASRPQDRQFILSSKKLLLSDSGFYLCAWSGGQGRNTIYFGEGSWLTVV.

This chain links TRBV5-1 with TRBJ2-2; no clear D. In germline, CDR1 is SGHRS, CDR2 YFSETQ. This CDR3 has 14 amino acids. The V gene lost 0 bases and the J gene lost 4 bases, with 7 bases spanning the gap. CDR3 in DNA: TGCGCCAGCAGCTTGGAGCCGAGCACCGGGGAGCTGTTTTTT. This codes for CASSLEPSTGELFF.

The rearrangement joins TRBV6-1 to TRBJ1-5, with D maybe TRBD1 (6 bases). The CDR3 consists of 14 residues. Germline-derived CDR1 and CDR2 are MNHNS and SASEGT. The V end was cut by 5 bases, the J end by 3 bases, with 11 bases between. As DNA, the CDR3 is TGTGCCAGCAGTACAGGGTTCTCCAATCAGCCCCAGCATTTT. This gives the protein CASSTGFSNQPQHF.

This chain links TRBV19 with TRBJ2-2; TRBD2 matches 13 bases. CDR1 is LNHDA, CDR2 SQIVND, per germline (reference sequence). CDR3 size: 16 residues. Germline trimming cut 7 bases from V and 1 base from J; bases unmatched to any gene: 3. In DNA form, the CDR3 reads TGTGCCAGTAAGAGGACTAGCGGGGGGAACACCGGGGAGCTGTTTTTT. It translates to CASKRTSGGNTGELFF.

CDR3 residues: CASSFAGGWDIQYF. CDR3 nucleotides: TGTGCCAGCAGTTTCGCCGGGGGGTGGGACATTCAGTACTTC. The gene calls are TRBV6-5 and TRBJ2-4; 7 bases map to TRBD2. Germline-derived CDR1 and CDR2 are MNHEY and SVGAGI. V was clipped by 4 bases and J by 8 bases; unmatched bases: 8. This CDR3 spans 14 amino acids.

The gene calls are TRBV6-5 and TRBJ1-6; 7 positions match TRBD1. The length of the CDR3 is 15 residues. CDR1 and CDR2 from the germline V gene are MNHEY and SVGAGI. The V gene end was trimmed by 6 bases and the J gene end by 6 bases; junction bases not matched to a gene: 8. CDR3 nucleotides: TGTGCCAGCAGGTTGGCCGGGACAGTTAATTCACCCCTCCACTTT. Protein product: CASRLAGTVNSPLHF.

CDR3 coding DNA: TGCGCCACCAGGACAGGTACTACTAATTCACCCCTCCACTTT. Residues: CATRTGTTNSPLHF. J is TRBJ1-6 and V is TRBV5-1, with 7 bases aligning to TRBD1. The CDR3 loop spans 14 amino acids. The V gene end was trimmed by 9 bases and the J gene end by 6 bases; junction bases not matched to a gene: 9. Germline CDR1 and CDR2: SGHRS and YFSETQ.

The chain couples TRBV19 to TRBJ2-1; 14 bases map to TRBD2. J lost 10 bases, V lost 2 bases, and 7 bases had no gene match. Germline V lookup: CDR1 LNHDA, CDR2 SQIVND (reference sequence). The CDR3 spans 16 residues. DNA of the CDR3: TGTGCCAGTAGTATACTGGGACTAGCGGGGGAAGAGGAGCAGTTCTTC. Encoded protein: CASSILGLAGEEEQFF. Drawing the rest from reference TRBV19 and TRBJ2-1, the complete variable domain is DGGITQSPKYLFRKEGQNVTLSCEQNLNHDAMYWYRQDPGQGLRLIYYSQIVNDFQKGDIAEGYSVSREKKESFPLTVTSAQKNPTAFYLCASSILGLAGEEEQFFGPGTRLTVL.

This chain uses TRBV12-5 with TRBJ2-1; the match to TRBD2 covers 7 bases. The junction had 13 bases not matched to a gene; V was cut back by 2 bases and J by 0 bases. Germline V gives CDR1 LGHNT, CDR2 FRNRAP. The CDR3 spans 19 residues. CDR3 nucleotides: TGTGCTAGTGGTTTGAGTTTAACAGTCGGCGGGAGCTCCTACAATGAGCAGTTCTTC. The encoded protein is CASGLSLTVGGSSYNEQFF.

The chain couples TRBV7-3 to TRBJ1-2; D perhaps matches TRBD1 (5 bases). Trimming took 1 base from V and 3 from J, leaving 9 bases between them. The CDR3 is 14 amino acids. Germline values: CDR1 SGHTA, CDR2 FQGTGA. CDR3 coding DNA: TGTGCCAGCAGCTTAATTAGGGGTGACTATGGCTACACCTTC. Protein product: CASSLIRGDYGYTF.

The CDR3 DNA is TGTGCCAGCAGCGAAGGACAGGTGGGCAATCAGCCCCAGCATTTT. Residues: CASSEGQVGNQPQHF. The gene calls are TRBV7-2 and TRBJ1-5, with 7 bases identical to TRBD1. This CDR3 spans 15 amino acids. Germline V gives CDR1 SGHTA, CDR2 FQGNSA. The junction had 6 bases not matched to a gene; V was cut back by 5 bases and J by 2 bases.

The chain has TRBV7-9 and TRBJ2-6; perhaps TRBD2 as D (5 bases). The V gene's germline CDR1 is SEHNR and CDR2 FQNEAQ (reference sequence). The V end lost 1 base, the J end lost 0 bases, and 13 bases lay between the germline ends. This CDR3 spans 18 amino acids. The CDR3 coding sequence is TGTGCCAGCAGCTTAGAGCGGTCAGGCAACTCTGGGGCCAACGTCCTGACTTTC. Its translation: CASSLERSGNSGANVLTF.

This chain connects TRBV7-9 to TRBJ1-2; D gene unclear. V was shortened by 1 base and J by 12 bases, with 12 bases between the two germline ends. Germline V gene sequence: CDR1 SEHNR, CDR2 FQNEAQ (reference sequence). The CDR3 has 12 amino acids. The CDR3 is CASSLDAGSNTF. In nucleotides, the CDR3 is TGTGCCAGCAGCTTAGATGCAGGTTCAAACACCTTC.

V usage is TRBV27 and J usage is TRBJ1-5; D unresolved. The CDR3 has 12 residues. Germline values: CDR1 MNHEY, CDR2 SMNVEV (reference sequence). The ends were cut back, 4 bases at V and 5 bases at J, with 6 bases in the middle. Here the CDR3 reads CASSSRDQPQHF. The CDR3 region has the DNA TGTGCCAGCAGTTCACGGGATCAGCCCCAGCATTTT.

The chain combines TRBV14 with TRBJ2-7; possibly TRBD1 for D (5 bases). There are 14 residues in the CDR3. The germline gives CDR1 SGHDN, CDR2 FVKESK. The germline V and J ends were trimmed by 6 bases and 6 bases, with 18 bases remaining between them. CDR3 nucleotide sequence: TGTGCCAGCAGGCGCACAGGCAGACAGCTCGAGCAGTACTTC. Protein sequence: CASRRTGRQLEQYF.